This T cell receptor (beta chain) was captured by sequencing in a study of T cell responses to AZD1222 COVID-19 vaccine. Findings of the study overall: Only a handful of AZD1222 recipients tested seropositive at baseline. The study reported that nearly half of spike-specific TCRs target unmutated variant regions.

Pooled samples include second doses given at about 4 or 12 weeks. Some clones are missing from TCRdb's copy, which holds only in-frame ones; the method was immunoSEQ multiplex PCR. The sample records around 140,000 clones, about nine tenths being singletons. The CDR3 is 13 residues long. From germline, CDR1 is SGHRS and CDR2 YFSETQ. Trimming cost V 5 bases and J 4 bases, with 9 bases left between them. Worth noting for this clone: Its antigen is undetermined.

The TCR comes from an adult who received the AZD1222 COVID-19 vaccine. The chain links TRBV5-1 to TRBJ1-4, with D uncertain. The sample here was peripheral blood, taken 28 days after the second AZD1222 dose. The CDR3 coding sequence is TGCGCCAGCAGTCCCAGCTTTAATGAAAAACTGTTTTTT. The encoded protein is CASSPSFNEKLFF.